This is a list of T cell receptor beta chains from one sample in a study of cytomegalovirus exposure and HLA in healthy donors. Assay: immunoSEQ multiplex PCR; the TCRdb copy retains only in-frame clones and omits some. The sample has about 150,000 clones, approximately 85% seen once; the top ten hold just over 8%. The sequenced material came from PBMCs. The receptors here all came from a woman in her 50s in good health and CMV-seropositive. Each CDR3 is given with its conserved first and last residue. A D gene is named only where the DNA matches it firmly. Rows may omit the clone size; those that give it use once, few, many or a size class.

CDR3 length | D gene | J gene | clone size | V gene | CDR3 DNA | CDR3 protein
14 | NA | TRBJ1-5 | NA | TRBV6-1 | TGTGCCAGCACACTAAGACAGGGCAATCAGCCCCAGCATTTT | CASTLRQGNQPQHF
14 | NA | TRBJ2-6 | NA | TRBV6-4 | TGTGCCAGCAGTGAGAGCTCTGGGGCCAACGTCCTGACTTTC | CASSESSGANVLTF
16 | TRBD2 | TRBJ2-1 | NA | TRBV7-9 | TGTGCCAGCAGCTCCCTAGCGGGGGGACTTTACAATGAGCAGTTCTTC | CASSSLAGGLYNEQFF
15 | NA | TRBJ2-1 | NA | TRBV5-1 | TGCGCCAGCAGCCTGGAGGGGCTAGAGTTCAATGAGCAGTTCTTC | CASSLEGLEFNEQFF
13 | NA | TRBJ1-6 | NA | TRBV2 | TGTGCCAGCAGTGGAGGGTGGGCGTCACCCCTCCACTTT | CASSGGWASPLHF
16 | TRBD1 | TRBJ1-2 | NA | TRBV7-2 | TGTGCCAGCAGCCTCGACTCCGGGACAGGGGGCGATGGCTACACCTTC | CASSLDSGTGGDGYTF
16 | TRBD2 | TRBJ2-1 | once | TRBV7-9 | TGTGCCAGCAGTGACAGACTAGCGGGAGAGGACAATGAGCAGTTCTTC | CASSDRLAGEDNEQFF
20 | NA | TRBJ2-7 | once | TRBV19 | TGTGCCAGTAGCCCTCGGTCTAGGAACCTCTCCCCACCGGGGGAGAATGAGCAGTACTTC | CASSPRSRNLSPPGENEQYF
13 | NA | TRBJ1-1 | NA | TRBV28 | TGTGCCAGCAGTTTGGGAGTGGGCACTGAAGCTTTCTTT | CASSLGVGTEAFF
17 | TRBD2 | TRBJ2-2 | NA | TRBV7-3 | TGTGCCAGCAGCATTCCTCTTAGCGGGGGTAACACCGGGGAGCTGTTTTTT | CASSIPLSGGNTGELFF
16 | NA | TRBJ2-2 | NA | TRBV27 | TGTGCCAGCAGTTTTATGGGGCGGACGAACACCGGGGAGCTGTTTTTT | CASSFMGRTNTGELFF
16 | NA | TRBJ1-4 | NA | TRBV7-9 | TGTGCCAGCAGCTTAGTCTCGGGAACTTCTAATGAAAAACTGTTTTTT | CASSLVSGTSNEKLFF
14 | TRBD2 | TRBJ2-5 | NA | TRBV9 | TGTGCCAGCAGCGGGAAGGGAGGGTGGGAGACCCAGTACTTC | CASSGKGGWETQYF
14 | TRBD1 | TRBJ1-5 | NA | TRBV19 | TGTGCCAGTACCCTCGACAGGGGCAATCAGCCCCAGCATTTT | CASTLDRGNQPQHF
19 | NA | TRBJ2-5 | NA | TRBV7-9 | TGTGCCAGCAGCTTAATTTTCGAAGTGCAGGGCGAAATCCAAGAGACCCAGTACTTC | CASSLIFEVQGEIQETQYF
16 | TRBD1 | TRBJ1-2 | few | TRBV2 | TGTGCCAGCAGTGGCCCCGATTTCGGACAGGGCGAAGGCTACACCTTC | CASSGPDFGQGEGYTF
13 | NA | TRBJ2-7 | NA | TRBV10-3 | TGTGCCATCAGTGAGTCGACTTTGCACGAGCAGTACTTC | CAISESTLHEQYF
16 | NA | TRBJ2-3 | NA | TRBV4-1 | TGCGCCAGCAGCCAAGATAGAAGATACTTGACAGATACGCAGTATTTT | CASSQDRRYLTDTQYF
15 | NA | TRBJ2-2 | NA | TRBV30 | TGTGCCTGGAGTTGGGGAGGGGGGAACACCGGGGAGCTGTTTTTT | CAWSWGGGNTGELFF
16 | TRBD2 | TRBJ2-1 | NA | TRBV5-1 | TGCGCCAGCAGCTTCGCGGGAGCCGGTTCCTACAATGGGCAGTTCTTC | CASSFAGAGSYNGQFF
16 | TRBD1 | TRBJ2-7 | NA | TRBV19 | TGTGCCAGTAGTAACACCGGGACAGGTCGAAGTGGCGAGCAGTACTTC | CASSNTGTGRSGEQYF
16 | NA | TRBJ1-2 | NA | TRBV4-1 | TGCGCCAGCAGCCACCCAGGGAGGGGCCCGGGTTATGGCTACACCTTC | CASSHPGRGPGYGYTF
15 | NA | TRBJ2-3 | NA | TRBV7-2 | TGTGCCAGCAGCTTAGGAGGGTCGGGCACAGATACGCAGTATTTT | CASSLGGSGTDTQYF
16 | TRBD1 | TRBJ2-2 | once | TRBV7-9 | TGTGCCAGCAGCGACCCGGGACAGGGTAGCGCCGGGGAGCTGTTTTTT | CASSDPGQGSAGELFF
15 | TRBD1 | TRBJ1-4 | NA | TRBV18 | TGTGCCAGCTCGAGGGGGCAGGCGGATAATGAAAAACTGTTTTTT | CASSRGQADNEKLFF
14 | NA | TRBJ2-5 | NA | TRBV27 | TGTGCCAGCAGTCTCCGACTAGGGGAAGAGACCCAGTACTTC | CASSLRLGEETQYF